This TCR beta chain was found in a study of blood T cell repertoires in COVID-19. Study-wide background: Acute and convalescent COVID-19 specimens originated in the United States, Italy and Spain. The analysed material was cDNA or gDNA that came from T cells, B-cell-depleted T cells, or PBMCs.

Here immunoSEQ multiplex PCR was the method, and the copy in TCRdb shows in-frame clones only, minus some. The sample includes around 110,000 clones, approximately 78% of them seen just once. This clone was seen a handful of times. The CDR3 consists of 16 residues. The germline gives CDR1 KGHSH, CDR2 LQKENI. V lost 6 bases and J lost 0; bases outside the gene matches: 7. The chain carries TRBV18 and TRBJ2-1; 8 bases line up with TRBD1. The sequenced sample was peripheral blood. This sequence originates from a man aged 65-85 years with acute or convalescent COVID-19. The CDR3 region has the DNA TGTGCCAGCTCCCTAAGGGGGACAGGCTCCTACAATGAGCAGTTCTTC. It codes for CASSLRGTGSYNEQFF. The variable domain in full, with the rest retrieved from reference TRBV18 and TRBJ2-1, is NAGVMQNPRHLVRRRGQEARLRCSPMKGHSHVYWYRQLPEEGLKFMVYLQKENIIDESGMPKERFSAEFPKEGPSILRIQQVVRGDSAAYFCASSLRGTGSYNEQFFGPGTRLTVL.